The table lists the clone carrying this T cell receptor (beta chain) with many counts. Its antigen is not identified. The data derive from a study of T cells in Graves' hyperthyroidism and ophthalmopathy. In the study overall: Peripheral blood collection took place at initial diagnosis, before any treatment.

About 10 ml fresh peripheral blood yielded the PBMCs. General observations from the study: For ophthalmopathy, model prediction preceded onset by a median about 6 months. Among clonotypes expanded in thyroid above 0.001, most were also found in blood.

The investigators amplified TCR beta CDR3 regions from RNA transcripts. An initial round of RT-PCR targeting the TCR CDR3 relied on the HTBI primer set. MiXCR, applied by TCRdb to the multiplex PCR reads, yields one record per CDR3 protein. Of a few hundred thousand distinct CDR3 sequences detected, approximately 14% appear once; the ten largest clones hold less than 20%. V was clipped by 6 bases and J by 1 base; unmatched bases: 10. This CDR3 has 16 residues. Sequencing input: blood. The receptor was isolated from a woman between 25 and 40 years old with Graves' ophthalmopathy. The chain is built from TRBV12-3 or TRBV12-4 and TRBJ2-5; 8 nucleotides match TRBD2. In nucleotides, the CDR3 is TGTGCCAGCAGCCCGACGAGGCTAGCGGGCCAAGAGACCCAGTACTTC. The encoded protein is CASSPTRLAGQETQYF.